One and the same sample provided the 4 T cell receptor beta chains below, sequenced in a study of T cells expressing NK-cell markers. No DNA is given; TCRdb re-called the 5' RACE reads and lists each CDR3 protein once. In total, the table holds a few hundred thousand distinct CDR3 sequences. Sequencing was done on a sample of blood T cells: a sorted CD56 or NKG2C T cell subset, CD4+ or CD8+ T cells, or bulk PBMC T cells (not recorded which). These receptors were taken from a woman in her fifties or sixties in good health.

V gene TRBV6-2 or TRBV6-3 combines with J gene TRBJ2-1; TCRdb indicates TRBD2, and absent DNA this call remains unverified. The V gene's germline CDR1 is MNHEY and CDR2 SVGEGT. The CDR3 sequence is 13 residues long. This chain's CDR3 is CASILAGDHEQFF.

The V gene is TRBV6-2 or TRBV6-3, the J gene TRBJ2-2; absent DNA, TCRdb's TRBD1 call cannot be checked. Germline CDR1 is MNHEY and CDR2 is SVGEGT. The CDR3 length is 13 residues. CDR3 region: CASRKTGTGELFF.

The rearrangement uses TRBV5-1 and TRBJ2-2; TCRdb's D call, TRBD2, is unchecked because there is no DNA. This CDR3 is built from 20 residues. Germline values: CDR1 SGHRS, CDR2 YFSETQ. The CDR3 is CASSSTLAGGPGIGTGELFF.

CDR3 residues: CASKYTSGSYNEQFF. V and J are TRBV6-1 and TRBJ2-1; without DNA, the TCRdb call of TRBD2 cannot be checked. Germline V gene data show CDR1 as MNHNS and CDR2 as SASEGT. The CDR3 has 15 residues.